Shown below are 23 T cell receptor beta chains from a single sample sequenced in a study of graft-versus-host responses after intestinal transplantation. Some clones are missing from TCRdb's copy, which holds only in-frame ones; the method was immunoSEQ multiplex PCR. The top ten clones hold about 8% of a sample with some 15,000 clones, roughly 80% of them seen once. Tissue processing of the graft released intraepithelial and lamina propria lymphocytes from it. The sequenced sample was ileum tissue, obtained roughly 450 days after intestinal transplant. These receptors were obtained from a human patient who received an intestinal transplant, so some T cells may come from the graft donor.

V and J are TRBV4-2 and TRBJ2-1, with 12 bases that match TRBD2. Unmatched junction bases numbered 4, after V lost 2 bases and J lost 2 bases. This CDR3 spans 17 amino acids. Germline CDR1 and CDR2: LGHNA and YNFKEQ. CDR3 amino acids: CASSQTSSGGAYNEQFF. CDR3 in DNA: TGTGCCAGCAGCCAAACCTCTAGCGGGGGGGCCTACAATGAGCAGTTCTTC.

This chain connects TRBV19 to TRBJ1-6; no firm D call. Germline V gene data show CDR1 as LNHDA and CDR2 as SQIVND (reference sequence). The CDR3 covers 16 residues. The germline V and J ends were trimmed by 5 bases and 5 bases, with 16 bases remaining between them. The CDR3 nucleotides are TGTGCCAGTAGTCCCCCGACACCAGGAGATAATTCACCCCTCCACTTT. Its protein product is CASSPPTPGDNSPLHF. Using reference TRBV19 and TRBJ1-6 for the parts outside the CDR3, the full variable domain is DGGITQSPKYLFRKEGQNVTLSCEQNLNHDAMYWYRQDPGQGLRLIYYSQIVNDFQKGDIAEGYSVSREKKESFPLTVTSAQKNPTAFYLCASSPPTPGDNSPLHFGNGTRLTVT.

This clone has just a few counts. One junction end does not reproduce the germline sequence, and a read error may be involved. CDR3 DNA sequence: TGTGCCGGCAGTTCTGGGGCGGACAACCAGCCCCAGCATTTT. Protein product: CAGSSGADNQPQHF. The gene calls are TRBV27 and TRBJ1-5; possibly TRBD1 for D (5 bases). CDR3 length: 14 amino acids. From germline, CDR1 is MNHEY and CDR2 SMNVEV (reference sequence).

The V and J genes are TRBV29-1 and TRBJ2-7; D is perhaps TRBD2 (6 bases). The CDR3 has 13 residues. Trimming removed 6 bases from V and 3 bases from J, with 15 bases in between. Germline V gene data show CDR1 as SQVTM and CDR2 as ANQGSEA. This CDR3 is CSVQGVGGYEQYF. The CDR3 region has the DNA TGCAGCGTCCAAGGGGTGGGGGGCTACGAGCAGTACTTC.

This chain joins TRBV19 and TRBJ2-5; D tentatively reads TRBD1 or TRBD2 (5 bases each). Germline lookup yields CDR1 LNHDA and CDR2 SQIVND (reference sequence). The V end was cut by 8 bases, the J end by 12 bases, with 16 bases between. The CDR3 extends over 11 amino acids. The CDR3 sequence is CASGPGRLEYF. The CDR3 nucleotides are TGTGCCAGTGGGCCGGGACGTCTCGAGTACTTC.

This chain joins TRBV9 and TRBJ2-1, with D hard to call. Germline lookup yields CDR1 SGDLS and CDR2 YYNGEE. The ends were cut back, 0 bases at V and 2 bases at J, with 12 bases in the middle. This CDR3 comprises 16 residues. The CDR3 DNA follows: TGTGCCAGCAGCGTAGTCGAGCCGGCGGCCTACAATGAGCAGTTCTTC. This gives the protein CASSVVEPAAYNEQFF.

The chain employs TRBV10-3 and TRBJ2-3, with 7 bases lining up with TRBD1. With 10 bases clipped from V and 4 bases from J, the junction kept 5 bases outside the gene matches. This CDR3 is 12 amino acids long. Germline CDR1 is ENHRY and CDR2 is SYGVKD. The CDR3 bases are TGTGCCACCAAGACAGGGCCAGATACGCAGTATTTT. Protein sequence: CATKTGPDTQYF.

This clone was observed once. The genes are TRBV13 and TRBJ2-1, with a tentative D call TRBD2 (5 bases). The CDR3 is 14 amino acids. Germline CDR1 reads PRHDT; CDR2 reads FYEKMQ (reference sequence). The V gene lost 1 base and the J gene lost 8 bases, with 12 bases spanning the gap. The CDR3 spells CASSLVGAPDEQFF. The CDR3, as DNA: TGTGCCAGCAGCTTAGTGGGAGCCCCCGATGAGCAGTTCTTC.

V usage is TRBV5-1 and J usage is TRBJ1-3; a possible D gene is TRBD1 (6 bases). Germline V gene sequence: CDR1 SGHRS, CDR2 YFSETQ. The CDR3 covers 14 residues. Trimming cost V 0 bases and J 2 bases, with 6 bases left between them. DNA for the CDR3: TGCGCCAGCAGCTTGGCAGGGGCTGGAAACACCATATATTTT. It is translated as CASSLAGAGNTIYF.

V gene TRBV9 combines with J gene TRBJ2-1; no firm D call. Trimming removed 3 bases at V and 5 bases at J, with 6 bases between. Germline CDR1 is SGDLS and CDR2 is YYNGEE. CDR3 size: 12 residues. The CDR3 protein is CASSGRNNEQFF. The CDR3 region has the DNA TGTGCCAGCAGCGGCCGTAACAATGAGCAGTTCTTC.

CDR3 region: CASSLVLKGSEQYF. CDR3 DNA: TGTGCCAGCAGCTTAGTTCTTAAGGGATCGGAGCAGTACTTC. The rearrangement links TRBV11-2 to TRBJ2-5; D remains ambiguous. The CDR3 runs to 14 residues. Between the trimmed V and J ends, which lost 1 base and 11 bases, there was a span of 17 bases. CDR1 and CDR2 from the germline V gene are SGHAT and FQNNGV.

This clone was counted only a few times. In DNA, the CDR3 is TGTGCCAGCAGTTCGTATGACGAGCAGTACTTC. Amino acid sequence: CASSSYDEQYF. The V call is TRBV6-1, the J call TRBJ2-7, with unresolved D. The CDR3 is 11 residues long. Germline CDR1 MNHNS, CDR2 SASEGT. V lost 5 bases, J lost 5 bases, and 7 bases lay in between.

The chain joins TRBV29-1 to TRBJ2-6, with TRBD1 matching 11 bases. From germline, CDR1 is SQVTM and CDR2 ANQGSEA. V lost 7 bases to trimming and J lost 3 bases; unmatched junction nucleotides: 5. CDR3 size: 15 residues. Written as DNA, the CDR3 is TGCAGCGCCCTGGGACAGGGGGATGGGGCCAACGTCCTGACTTTC. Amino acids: CSALGQGDGANVLTF.

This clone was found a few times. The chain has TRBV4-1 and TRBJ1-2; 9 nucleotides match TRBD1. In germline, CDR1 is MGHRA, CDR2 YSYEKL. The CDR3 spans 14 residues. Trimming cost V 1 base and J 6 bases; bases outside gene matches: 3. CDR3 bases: TGCGCCAGCAGCCAAGGGGACAGGGTCGATGGCTACACCTTC. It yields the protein CASSQGDRVDGYTF.

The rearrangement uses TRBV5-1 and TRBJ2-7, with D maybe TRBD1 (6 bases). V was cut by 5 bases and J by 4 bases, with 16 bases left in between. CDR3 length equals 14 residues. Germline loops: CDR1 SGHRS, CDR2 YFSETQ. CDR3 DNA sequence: TGCGCCAGCAGTTTTGATCCAGGGGTGTACGAGCAGTACTTC. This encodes CASSFDPGVYEQYF.

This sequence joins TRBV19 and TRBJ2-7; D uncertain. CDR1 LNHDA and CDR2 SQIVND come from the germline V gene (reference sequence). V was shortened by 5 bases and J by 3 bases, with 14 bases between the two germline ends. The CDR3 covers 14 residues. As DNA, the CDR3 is TGTGCCAGTAGTCGGCTGACCCGAGACTACGAGCAGTACTTC. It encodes CASSRLTRDYEQYF.

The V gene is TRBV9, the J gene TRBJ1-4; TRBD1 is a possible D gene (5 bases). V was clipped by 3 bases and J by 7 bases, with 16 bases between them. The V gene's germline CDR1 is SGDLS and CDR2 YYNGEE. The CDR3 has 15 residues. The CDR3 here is CASSDEMGPPEKLFF. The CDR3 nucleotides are TGTGCCAGCAGCGACGAAATGGGGCCCCCTGAAAAACTGTTTTTT. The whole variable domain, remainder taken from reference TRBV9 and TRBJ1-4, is DSGVTQTPKHLITATGQRVTLRCSPRSGDLSVYWYQQSLDQGLQFLIQYYNGEERAKGNILERFSAQQFPDLHSELNLSSLELGDSALYFCASSDEMGPPEKLFFGSGTQLSVL.

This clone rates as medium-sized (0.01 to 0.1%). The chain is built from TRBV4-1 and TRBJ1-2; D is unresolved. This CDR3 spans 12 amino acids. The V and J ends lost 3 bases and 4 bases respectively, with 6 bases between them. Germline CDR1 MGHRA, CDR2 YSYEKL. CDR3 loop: CASSHEGYGYTF. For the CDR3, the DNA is TGCGCCAGCAGCCATGAAGGCTATGGCTACACCTTC.

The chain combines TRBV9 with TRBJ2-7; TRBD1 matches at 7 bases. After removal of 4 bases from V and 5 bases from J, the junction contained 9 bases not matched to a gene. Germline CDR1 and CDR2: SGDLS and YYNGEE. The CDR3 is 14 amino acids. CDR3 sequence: CASSSKQGSDEQYF. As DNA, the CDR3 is TGTGCCAGCAGCTCAAAACAGGGGTCTGACGAGCAGTACTTC.

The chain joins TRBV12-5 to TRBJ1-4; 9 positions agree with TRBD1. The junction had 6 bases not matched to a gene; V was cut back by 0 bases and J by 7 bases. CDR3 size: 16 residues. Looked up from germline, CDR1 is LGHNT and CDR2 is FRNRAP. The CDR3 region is CASGLVQGTGFEKLFF. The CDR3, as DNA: TGTGCTAGTGGTTTGGTACAAGGGACAGGGTTTGAAAAACTGTTTTTT.

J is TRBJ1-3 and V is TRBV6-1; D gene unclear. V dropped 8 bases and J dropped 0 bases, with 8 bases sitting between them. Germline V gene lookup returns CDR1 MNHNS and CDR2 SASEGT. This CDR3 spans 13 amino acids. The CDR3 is CASCPDSGNTIYF. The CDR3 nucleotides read TGTGCCAGCTGTCCAGACTCTGGAAACACCATATATTTT.

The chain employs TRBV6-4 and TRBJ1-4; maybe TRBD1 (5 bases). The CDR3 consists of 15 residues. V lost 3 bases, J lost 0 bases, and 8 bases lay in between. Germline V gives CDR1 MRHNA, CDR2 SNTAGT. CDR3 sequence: CASSEGTATNEKLFF. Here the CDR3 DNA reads TGTGCCAGCAGTGAGGGGACGGCAACTAATGAAAAACTGTTTTTT.

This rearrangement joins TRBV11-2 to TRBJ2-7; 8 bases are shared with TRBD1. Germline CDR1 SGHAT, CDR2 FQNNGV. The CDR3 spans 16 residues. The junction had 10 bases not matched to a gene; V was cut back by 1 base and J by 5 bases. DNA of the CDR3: TGTGCCAGCAGCTTAGTTCAGGGGGCCGTGTCCCACGAGCAGTACTTC. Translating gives CASSLVQGAVSHEQYF.